This passage covers 8 T cell receptor beta chains from one sample sequenced in a study of control samples from healthy donors and cancer patients. Method: immunoSEQ multiplex PCR; TCRdb's copy keeps in-frame clones and lacks some. Of some 130,000 clones listed, 90% to 95% are singletons. Sequenced sample: PBMCs. Every receptor here comes from a man in his fifties with head and neck cancer.

The chain recombines TRBV19 with TRBJ2-2; TRBD1 is a possible D gene (6 bases). Germline V gene lookup returns CDR1 LNHDA and CDR2 SQIVND (reference sequence). The CDR3 covers 19 residues. Trimming removed 6 bases from V and 4 bases from J, with 27 bases in between. CDR3 amino acids: CASSPTGQLTPRFTGELFF. Here the CDR3 DNA reads TGTGCCAGTAGCCCCACCGGACAGCTTACGCCGCGATTCACCGGGGAGCTGTTTTTT.

The genes are TRBV5-1 and TRBJ1-1, with D unclear. Germline V gene sequence: CDR1 SGHRS, CDR2 YFSETQ. CDR3 size: 14 residues. Trimming stripped 2 bases from V and 4 bases from J, with 12 bases between. The CDR3 coding sequence is TGCGCCAGCAGCTTTCGGGGTGGTGGCACTGAAGCTTTCTTT. It is translated as CASSFRGGGTEAFF.

The chain links TRBV7-2 to TRBJ1-2; D is unclear. This CDR3 comprises 12 residues. With 1 base removed from V and 8 bases from J, the gap between germline ends came to 8 bases. Looked up from germline, CDR1 is SGHTA and CDR2 is FQGNSA. CDR3 sequence reads: CASSLGVEGYTF. In nucleotides, the CDR3 is TGTGCCAGCAGCTTAGGGGTGGAGGGCTACACCTTC.

The J gene is TRBJ2-1, the V gene TRBV24-1, with 7 bases matching TRBD1. The CDR3 contains 13 residues. V lost 3 bases to trimming and J lost 9 bases; unmatched junction nucleotides: 4. Germline CDR1 KGHDR, CDR2 SFDVKD. The CDR3 DNA is TGTGCCACCAGTGATGGAGACAGGGCTGAGCAGTTCTTC. Translating it yields CATSDGDRAEQFF.

The J gene is TRBJ1-1, the V gene TRBV12-3 or TRBV12-4, with D perhaps matching TRBD1 (5 bases). Trimming cost V 6 bases and J 5 bases, with 13 bases left between them. The CDR3 is made up of 13 amino acids. In DNA, the CDR3 is TGTGCCAGCAGGTGGGGACCGTTAACTGAAGCTTTCTTT. Protein: CASRWGPLTEAFF.

This rearrangement joins TRBV30 to TRBJ2-6; D is unresolved. This CDR3 contains 15 residues. Germline loops: CDR1 GTSNPN, CDR2 SVGIG (reference sequence). The ends were cut back, 3 bases at V and 2 bases at J, with 11 bases in the middle. The CDR3 DNA reads as TGTGCCTGGAGCGCCAGCCCGGCTGGGGCCAACGTCCTGACTTTC. Its translation: CAWSASPAGANVLTF.

V usage is TRBV9 and J usage is TRBJ1-2, with a tentative D call TRBD1 (5 bases). V lost 0 bases, J lost 6 bases, and 15 bases lay in between. The germline CDR1 and CDR2 sequences are SGDLS and YYNGEE. The CDR3 is 15 amino acids. The CDR3 protein is CASSVAHKGWDGYTF. The CDR3 region has the DNA TGTGCCAGCAGCGTAGCTCACAAGGGGTGGGATGGCTACACCTTC.

The chain couples TRBV13 to TRBJ2-5; 7 nucleotides agree with TRBD1. Germline CDR1 PRHDT, CDR2 FYEKMQ (reference sequence). The CDR3 is 17 amino acids. The J segment lost 2 bases and the V segment lost 5 bases, leaving 14 bases of the junction unmatched. DNA of the CDR3: TGTGCCAGCAGCGAACGGACCGGGACAGACCTTCAAGAGACCCAGTACTTC. This encodes CASSERTGTDLQETQYF. Using reference TRBV13 and TRBJ2-5 for the parts outside the CDR3, the full variable domain is AAGVIQSPRHLIKEKRETATLKCYPIPRHDTVYWYQQGPGQDPQFLISFYEKMQSDKGSIPDRFSAQQFSDYHSELNMSSLELGDSALYFCASSERTGTDLQETQYFGPGTRLLVL.